This T cell receptor (beta chain) was retrieved from a study of blood T cell repertoires in COVID-19. Overall study context: T cells, B-cell-depleted T cells, or PBMCs supplied cDNA or gDNA.

Original processing methods: How many nucleated cells were present was estimated from reference gene primer amplification. Generated by immunoSEQ multiplex PCR, the TCRdb table keeps only in-frame clones and is missing some. V, J and clone size were drawn from that table, and D and trimming were deduced from the DNA. Among about 220,000 clones, about 84% were seen once, and the ten largest hold around 13%. Looked up from germline, CDR1 is LNHDA and CDR2 is SQIVND (reference sequence). CDR3 size: 14 residues. With 1 base removed from V and 4 bases from J, the gap between germline ends came to 8 bases.

The chain has TRBV19 and TRBJ1-5, with a weak D call TRBD1 (5 bases). What was sequenced was peripheral blood. The clonotype originates from a human donor in a cohort sampled during active COVID-19. CDR3 loop: CASSIAGGNQPQHF. The CDR3 DNA follows: TGTGCCAGTAGTATAGCGGGGGGGAATCAGCCCCAGCATTTT.